This T cell receptor beta chain was found in a study of T-cell reconstitution after alpha-beta-depleted transplantation in children. The CDR3 is 15 amino acids. The germline gives CDR1 DFQATT, CDR2 SNEGSKA (reference sequence). Trimming took 5 bases from V and 2 from J, leaving 16 bases between them. TCRbeta library construction was performed incorporating unique molecular identifiers. TCRdb analysed the PCR reads with MiXCR anew, one entry per CDR3 protein. The table lists fewer than 500,000 distinct CDR3 sequences, approximately 42% of them singletons. The V gene is TRBV20-1, the J gene TRBJ1-5; D may be TRBD1 (5 bases). The sequence derives from a girl aged 2 to 9 with aplastic anemia, due to receive a stem cell transplant. Sequences were derived from PBMCs, sampled before TCRalphabeta/CD19-depleted stem cell transplant. The CDR3 DNA reads as TGCAGTGCTCGGGGGGAGGGATGGCGCAATCAGCCCCAGCATTTT. Translation gives CSARGEGWRNQPQHF.